The rows below give T cell receptor beta chains drawn from one sample of a study of CD8+CD57+ T cells in acquired aplastic anemia. TCRdb reprocessed the reads via MiXCR and lists one record per CDR3 protein. The sample contains about 180,000 distinct CDR3 sequences, 50% to 65% of which appear only once. Sequencing used sorted CD4+, CD8+, or CD8+CD57+ T cells (not recorded which) from PBMCs. Receptor source: a human donor with aplastic anemia. Each CDR3 is given with its conserved first and last residue. A D gene is named only where the DNA matches it firmly. The size of a clone is reported for some rows only, either as once, few or many, or as a class for expanded clones.

J gene | V gene | clone size | D gene | CDR3 DNA | CDR3 protein
TRBJ2-1 | TRBV24-1 | - | - | TGTGCCACCAGTGATTTTGGGGCGACCGAGCAGTTCTTC | CATSDFGATEQFF
TRBJ2-7 | TRBV4-1 | many | TRBD2 | TGCGCCAGCAGCCAAGCCGGGACTAGCGGGGACTACGAGCAGTACTTC | CASSQAGTSGDYEQYF
TRBJ2-2 | TRBV29-1 | - | - | TGCAGCGTTGGGGCGGGCCCCCTGGGGACCGGGGAGCTGTTTTTT | CSVGAGPLGTGELFF
TRBJ2-4 | TRBV7-3 | - | TRBD2 | TGTGCCAGCAGCTTAAATGGCGCTAGCGGGGGCAACATCCAGTACTTC | CASSLNGASGGNIQYF
TRBJ2-1 | TRBV24-1 | - | - | TGTGCCACGAAGGACAGCCAAAACAATGAGCAGTTCTTC | CATKDSQNNEQFF
TRBJ1-4 | TRBV19 | few | TRBD1 | TGTGCCAGTAGTGTATCGACAGGGTTTTGGGTGTTTTTT | CASSVSTGFWVFF
TRBJ2-1 | TRBV2 | - | TRBD2 | TGTGCCAGCAGTTCAGGTAGCGGGGAGTTGAATGAGCAGTTCTTC | CASSSGSGELNEQFF
TRBJ1-2 | TRBV20-1 | once | - | TGCAGTGCTAGTGGTTTAGGGGCAAATGGCTACACCTTC | CSASGLGANGYTF
TRBJ2-1 | TRBV12-3/TRBV12-4 | many | - | TGTGCCAGCAGTTTTTATAACAGCTACGTTAGCTCCTACAATGAGCAGTTCTTC | CASSFYNSYVSSYNEQFF
TRBJ2-3 | TRBV5-5 | - | - | TGCGCCAGCAGCTTGGGTAGGGTCCTGGGGACAGATACGCAGTATTTT | CASSLGRVLGTDTQYF
TRBJ1-2 | TRBV29-1 | many | - | TGCAGCGCTCTGACAGCCTATGGCTACACCTTC | CSALTAYGYTF
TRBJ1-6 | TRBV19 | once | - | TGTGCCAGTAGTATAGTCCGGATGGGAGGCACCGTAAATTCACCCCTCCACTTT | CASSIVRMGGTVNSPLHF
TRBJ2-7 | TRBV4-1 | few | - | TGCGCCAGCAGCCAGACCACTGACAGCGAGCAGTACTTC | CASSQTTDSEQYF
TRBJ2-3 | TRBV7-4 | - | TRBD2 | TGCGCCAGCAGAGTAGCGGGGGGGTCAGATACGCAGTATTTT | CASRVAGGSDTQYF
TRBJ1-1 | TRBV29-1 | - | - | TGCAGTGCAGGAGGGGGTGCTATGAACACTGAAGCTTTCTTT | CSAGGGAMNTEAFF
TRBJ1-2 | TRBV27 | - | - | TGTGCCAGCAGCCAACAGGCTAACTATGGCTACACCTTC | CASSQQANYGYTF
TRBJ2-1 | TRBV20-1 | once | - | TGCAGTGCCCGCGGTGGCTACAATGAGCAGTTCTTC | CSARGGYNEQFF
TRBJ2-1 | TRBV7-9 | - | - | TGTGCCAGCACCCTCCGGCACAATGAGCAGTTCTTC | CASTLRHNEQFF
TRBJ2-1 | TRBV10-2 | few | - | TGCGCCAGCAGTGACCCGACAGCGATCTCCTACAATGAGCAGTTCTTC | CASSDPTAISYNEQFF
TRBJ2-3 | TRBV2 | many | - | TGTGCCAGCAGGCCAGGACCTGCTAGCACAGATACGCAGTATTTT | CASRPGPASTDTQYF
TRBJ2-7 | TRBV19 | - | - | TGTGCCAGTAGTATACGGGCGGTGGACGAGCAGTACTTC | CASSIRAVDEQYF
TRBJ1-6 | TRBV7-3 | - | TRBD1 | TGTGCCAGCAGCTTAGAGGGACAGGGGTATAATTCACCCCTCCACTTT | CASSLEGQGYNSPLHF
TRBJ2-1 | TRBV6-1 | many | - | TGTGCCAGCAGTGAAAGGATGAGCGGAGGCACGGAGCAGTTTTTC | CASSERMSGGTEQFF
TRBJ1-5 | TRBV24-1 | - | - | TGTGCCAGCAGTGTACGAAGTAAGACCCAGCATTTT | CASSVRSKTQHF
TRBJ2-3 | TRBV29-1 | - | TRBD2 | TGCAGCGGGACTAGCTACACAGATACGCAGTATTTT | CSGTSYTDTQYF
TRBJ2-7 | TRBV2 | - | TRBD1 | TGTGCCAGCAGTGAGTGGGGGACAGCGAGCTCCTACGAGCAGTACTTC | CASSEWGTASSYEQYF
TRBJ2-7 | TRBV2 | - | TRBD2 | TGTGCCAGCAGTGAATCGTGGGGGGGGAGAAACGAGCAGTACTTC | CASSESWGGRNEQYF
TRBJ2-7 | TRBV11-2 | many | TRBD1 | TGTGCCAGCAGCTACTCCGGGACAGGCTCCTACGAGCAGTACTTC | CASSYSGTGSYEQYF
TRBJ2-7 | TRBV7-2 | once | TRBD2 | TGTGCCACGAGAGCGGGAGGGCCCCCCTACGAGCAGTACTTC | CATRAGGPPYEQYF
TRBJ2-7 | TRBV20-1 | - | - | TGCAGTGCTAGTATCCCGGGACTGAGCTACGAGCAGTACTTC | CSASIPGLSYEQYF
TRBJ1-1 | TRBV7-6 | many | - | TGTGCCAGCAGCTTAGATGCTGAGGAACCGATCAGGGCCACTGAAGCTTTCTTT | CASSLDAEEPIRATEAFF
TRBJ1-6 | TRBV5-1 | - | - | TGCGCCAGCAGCTTGGGTGGGGCCCTACATAACTCACCCCTCCACTTT | CASSLGGALHNSPLHF
TRBJ2-7 | TRBV7-3 | - | - | TGTGCCAGCAGCATCGGGAGTAGTCGGTACGAGCAGTACTTC | CASSIGSSRYEQYF
TRBJ1-1 | TRBV7-9 | - | - | TGTACCAGCAGCTTAGGGGCTGGAGGAGCTTTCTTT | CTSSLGAGGAFF
TRBJ1-1 | TRBV25-1 | few | - | TGTGCCAGCAGTGACGACAGATTCTACACTGAAGCTTTCTTT | CASSDDRFYTEAFF
TRBJ1-1 | TRBV7-9 | - | - | TGTGCCAGCAGCCTAAGTTATGAGCAGGGACGGAGTTTT | CASSLSYEQGRSF
TRBJ2-7 | TRBV27 | many | - | TGTGCCAGCAGTGGGACTTCTAACTACGAGCAGTACTTC | CASSGTSNYEQYF
TRBJ1-2 | TRBV2 | few | - | TGTGCCAGCAGTCCTCCAGACCCGTCGGGCTACACCTTC | CASSPPDPSGYTF
TRBJ2-1 | TRBV24-1 | - | TRBD2 | TGTGCCACCAGTGATTTCGCGGGAGTAGACAATGAGCAGTTCTTC | CATSDFAGVDNEQFF
TRBJ1-1 | TRBV2 | - | - | TGTGCCAGCAGCTACAATGGGGGATCTGAAGCTTTCTTT | CASSYNGGSEAFF
TRBJ1-1 | TRBV4-3 | - | TRBD1 | TGCGCCAGCAGCCAAGTTACCGGGACAGGGGCGGGCACTGAAGCTTTCTTT | CASSQVTGTGAGTEAFF
TRBJ1-6 | TRBV2 | once | TRBD1 | TGTGCCAGCACAGACAGGGGCAATTCACCCCTCCACTTT | CASTDRGNSPLHF
TRBJ2-7 | TRBV4-1 | many | - | TGCGCCAGCAGCCAAGCATTGGGGCTATCCTCCTACGAGCAGTACTTC | CASSQALGLSSYEQYF
TRBJ2-3 | TRBV19 | - | - | TGTGCCAGTAGTGTTGAACCAGCAGATACGCAGTATTTT | CASSVEPADTQYF
TRBJ1-2 | TRBV7-8 | few | - | TGTGCCAGCAGTCCGCAGGACTATGGCTACACCTTC | CASSPQDYGYTF
TRBJ2-7 | TRBV19 | - | TRBD1 | TGTGCCAGTAGTATCCCAGGGGGAATCTACGAGCAGTACTTC | CASSIPGGIYEQYF
TRBJ2-7 | TRBV10-3 | - | - | TGTGCCATCAGTGAGTCGTCCTACGAGCAGTACTTC | CAISESSYEQYF
TRBJ1-1 | TRBV20-1 | many | TRBD1 | TGCAGTGCAACGGACAGGGTAGATTTCTTT | CSATDRVDFF
TRBJ1-3 | TRBV7-9 | once | - | TGTGCCAGCAGCCTCCTAGTTGAGCGGGCTGGAAACACCATATATTTT | CASSLLVERAGNTIYF
TRBJ2-7 | TRBV2 | - | TRBD1 | TGTGCCAGCAGTGCCGGGACAGGGGTTTCCTACGAGCAGTACTTC | CASSAGTGVSYEQYF
TRBJ1-1 | TRBV9 | few | - | TGTGCCAGCAGCGTGTACAGTTCGGGCACTGAAGCTTTCTTT | CASSVYSSGTEAFF
TRBJ1-6 | TRBV5-8 | many | TRBD1 | TGTGCCAGCAGCTCGGACAGGGCCAATTCACCCCTCCACTTT | CASSSDRANSPLHF
TRBJ1-1 | TRBV2 | - | TRBD1 | TGTGCCAGTGAGGACAGGGTAGCTTTCTTT | CASEDRVAFF
TRBJ2-7 | TRBV5-1 | many | - | TGTGCCAGCAGCTCTCAAGGCTACGAGCAGTACTTC | CASSSQGYEQYF
TRBJ2-5 | TRBV19 | many | - | TGTGCCAGCAACACAGAGGGGGGGGGCAGAGAGACCCAGTACTTC | CASNTEGGGRETQYF